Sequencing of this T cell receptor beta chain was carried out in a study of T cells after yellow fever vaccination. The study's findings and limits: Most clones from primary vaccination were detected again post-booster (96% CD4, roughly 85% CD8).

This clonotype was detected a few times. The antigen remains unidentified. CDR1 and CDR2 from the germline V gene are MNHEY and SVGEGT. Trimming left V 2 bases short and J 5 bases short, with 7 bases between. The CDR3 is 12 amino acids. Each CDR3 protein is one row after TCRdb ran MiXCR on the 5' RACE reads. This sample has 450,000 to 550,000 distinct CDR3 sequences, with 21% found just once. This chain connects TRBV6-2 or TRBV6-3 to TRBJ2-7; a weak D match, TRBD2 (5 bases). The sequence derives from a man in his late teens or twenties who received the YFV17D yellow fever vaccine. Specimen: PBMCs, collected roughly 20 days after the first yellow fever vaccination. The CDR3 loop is CASSYRGNEQYV. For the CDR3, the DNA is TGTGCCAGCAGTTACCGAGGGAACGAGCAGTACGTC.